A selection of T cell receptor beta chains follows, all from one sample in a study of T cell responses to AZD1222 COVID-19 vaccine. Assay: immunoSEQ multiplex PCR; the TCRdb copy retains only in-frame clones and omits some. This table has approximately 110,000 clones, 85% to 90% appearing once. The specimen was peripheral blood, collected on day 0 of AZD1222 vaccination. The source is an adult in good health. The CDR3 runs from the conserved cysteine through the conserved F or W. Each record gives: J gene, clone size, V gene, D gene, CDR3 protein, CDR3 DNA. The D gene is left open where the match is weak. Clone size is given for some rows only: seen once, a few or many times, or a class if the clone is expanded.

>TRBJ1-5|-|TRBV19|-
CATSGRGMRGNQPQHF
TGTGCCACCAGTGGGAGGGGTATGAGGGGCAATCAGCCCCAGCATTTT
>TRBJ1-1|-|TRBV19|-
CASSPWGGAEAFF
TGTGCCAGTAGTCCGTGGGGGGGGGCTGAAGCTTTCTTT
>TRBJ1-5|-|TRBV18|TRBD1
CASSRDRDYSNQPQHF
TGTGCCAGCTCACGGGACAGGGACTATAGCAATCAGCCCCAGCATTTT
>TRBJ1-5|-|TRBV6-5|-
CASGINQPQHF
TGTGCCAGCGGGATCAATCAGCCCCAGCATTTT
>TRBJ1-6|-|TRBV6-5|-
CASQGQSSPLHF
TGTGCCAGCCAAGGGCAGAGTTCACCCCTCCACTTT
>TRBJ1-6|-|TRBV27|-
CASSFRPNSPLHF
TGTGCCAGCAGTTTTCGTCCTAATTCACCCCTCCACTTT
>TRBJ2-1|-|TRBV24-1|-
CATSDTDQNNEQFF
TGTGCCACCAGTGACACAGACCAAAACAATGAGCAGTTCTTC
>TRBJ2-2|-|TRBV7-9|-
CASSLTSGGELFF
TGTGCCAGCAGCTTAACATCTGGCGGGGAGCTGTTTTTT
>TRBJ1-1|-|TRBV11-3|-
CASSLGVGNTEAFF
TGTGCCAGCAGCTTGGGGGTTGGGAACACTGAAGCTTTCTTT
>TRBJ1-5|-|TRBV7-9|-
CASSFGQGHQPQHF
TGTGCCAGCAGCTTTGGGCAGGGCCATCAGCCCCAGCATTTT
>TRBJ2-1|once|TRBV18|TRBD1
CASSPSTGVNEQFF
TGTGCCAGCTCACCATCCACAGGGGTAAATGAGCAGTTCTTC
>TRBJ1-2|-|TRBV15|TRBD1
CATSREETGVDGYTF
TGTGCCACCAGCAGAGAGGAAACAGGGGTGGATGGCTACACCTTC
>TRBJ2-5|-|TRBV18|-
CASSPASDQETQYF
TGTGCCAGCTCACCGGCTAGCGACCAAGAGACCCAGTACTTC
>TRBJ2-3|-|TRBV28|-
CASSLSPKQGSTDTQYF
TGTGCCAGCAGTTTATCCCCTAAACAGGGCTCCACAGATACGCAGTATTTT
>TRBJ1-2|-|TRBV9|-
CASSPNREGGYTF
TGTGCCAGCAGCCCGAACAGGGAGGGAGGCTACACCTTC
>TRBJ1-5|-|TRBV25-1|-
CASSELRTPTSNQPQHF
TGTGCCAGCAGTGAACTACGAACACCCACTAGCAATCAGCCCCAGCATTTT
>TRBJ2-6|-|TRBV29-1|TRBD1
CSVQTRGSSGANVLTF
TGCAGCGTCCAAACCAGGGGGAGCTCTGGGGCCAACGTCCTGACTTTC
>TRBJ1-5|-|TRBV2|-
CASSEHGEGRPQHF
TGTGCCAGCAGTGAACACGGGGAGGGTCGGCCCCAGCATTTT
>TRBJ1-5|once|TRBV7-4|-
CASSLGTRYSNQPQHF
TGTGCCAGCAGCTTAGGAACCAGGTATAGCAATCAGCCCCAGCATTTT
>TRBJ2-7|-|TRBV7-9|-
CASSSSIEQYF
TGTGCCAGCAGCTCATCTATAGAGCAGTACTTC
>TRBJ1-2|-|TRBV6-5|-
CASSYSASDLYGYTF
TGTGCCAGCAGTTACTCAGCGAGTGATCTCTATGGCTACACCTTC
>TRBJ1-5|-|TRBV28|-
CATTWRGVSNQPQHF
TGTGCCACCACCTGGAGGGGGGTTAGCAATCAGCCCCAGCATTTT
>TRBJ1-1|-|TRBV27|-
CASSLKPGIPAEAFF
TGTGCCAGCAGTCTCAAACCAGGGATTCCTGCTGAAGCTTTCTTT
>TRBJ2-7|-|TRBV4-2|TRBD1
CASSQARTGDSYEQYF
TGTGCCAGCAGCCAAGCCCGGACAGGGGACTCCTACGAGCAGTACTTC
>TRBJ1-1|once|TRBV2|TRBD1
CASSDPGEGARRSEAFF
TGTGCCAGCAGTGACCCCGGGGAGGGGGCGCGGCGTTCGGAAGCTTTCTTT
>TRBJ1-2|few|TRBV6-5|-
CASSYGGHYTF
TGTGCCAGCAGTTACGGAGGCCACTACACCTTC
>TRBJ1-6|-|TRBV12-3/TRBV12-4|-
CASSLSPRPLHF
TGTGCCAGCAGTTTGAGCCCACGGCCCCTCCACTTT
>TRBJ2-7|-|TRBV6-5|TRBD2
CASSNSGGAYEQYF
TGTGCCAGCAGCAACAGCGGGGGGGCCTACGAGCAGTACTTC
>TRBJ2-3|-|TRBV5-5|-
CASSFPLGDPTDTQYF
TGTGCCAGCAGCTTCCCCCTGGGGGATCCCACAGATACGCAGTATTTT
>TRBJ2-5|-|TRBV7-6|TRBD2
CASSLGGKAQETQYF
TGTGCCAGCAGCTTGGGAGGGAAGGCCCAAGAGACCCAGTACTTC
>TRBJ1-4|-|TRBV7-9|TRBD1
CASSPGTGARDEKLFF
TGTGCCAGCAGCCCCGGAACAGGGGCTAGGGATGAAAAACTGTTTTTT
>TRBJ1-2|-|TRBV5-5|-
CASSSSTRASNYGYTF
TGTGCCAGCAGCTCCTCGACACGGGCCTCTAACTATGGCTACACCTTC
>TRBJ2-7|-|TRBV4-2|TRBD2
CASSQQTVAGGSSYEQYF
TGTGCCAGCAGCCAACAGACAGTAGCGGGAGGTAGCTCCTACGAGCAGTACTTC
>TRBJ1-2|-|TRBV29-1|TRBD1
CSVQGANYGYTF
TGCAGCGTTCAGGGGGCCAACTATGGCTACACCTTC
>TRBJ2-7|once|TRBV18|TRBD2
CASSPSGGIEQYF
TGTGCCAGCTCCCCGTCGGGGGGGATCGAGCAGTACTTC
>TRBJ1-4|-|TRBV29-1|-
CSGPPGAEGKLFF
TGCAGCGGTCCCCCGGGGGCGGAGGGAAAACTGTTTTTT
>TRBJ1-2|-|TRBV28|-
CASSLFVGGGYGYTF
TGTGCCAGCAGTTTATTTGTAGGAGGTGGCTATGGCTACACCTTC
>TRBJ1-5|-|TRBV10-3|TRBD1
CAISEWQGAHSNQPQHF
TGTGCCATCAGTGAGTGGCAGGGGGCTCATAGCAATCAGCCCCAGCATTTT
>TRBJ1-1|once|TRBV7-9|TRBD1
CASSSPRTGMTEAFF
TGTGCCAGCAGCTCCCCCCGGACAGGAATGACTGAAGCTTTCTTT
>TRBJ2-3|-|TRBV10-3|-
CAIRERPTDTQYF
TGTGCCATCAGGGAGCGGCCCACAGATACGCAGTATTTT